Each of the 32 T cell receptor beta chains below was sequenced from the same sample in a study of shared clonotypes between healthy human individuals. The method was immunoSEQ multiplex PCR; TCRdb's version includes in-frame clones alone and lacks a portion of them. The repertoire holds about 2.1 million clones, with just under 95% as singletons. CD45RO-negative, CCR7-positively selected cells formed the naive CD8 fraction, excluding terminally differentiated effector memory CD45RA+ cells. Input material: naive CD8+ T cells from PBMCs. These TCRs come from a man aged 18 to 30 in good health. Some clones in this sample may be carry-over from other donors' samples.

The rearrangement links TRBV9 to TRBJ1-2, with D unclear. Trimming left V 3 bases short and J 11 bases short, with 17 bases between. This CDR3 contains 13 residues. Germline CDR1 and CDR2: SGDLS and YYNGEE. The DNA for the CDR3 is TGTGCCAGCAGCGCCCACCTGGAGGGAGTGTACACCTTC. It translates to CASSAHLEGVYTF.

The table lists this clone with a count of one. This sequence joins TRBV15 and TRBJ1-4; D unresolved. CDR1 is LNHNV, CDR2 YYDKDF, per germline (reference sequence). CDR3 length: 13 amino acids. With 4 bases removed from V and 7 bases from J, the gap between germline ends came to 10 bases. The CDR3 nucleotides are TGTGCCACCAGCACCGAGTTCCCTGAAAAACTGTTTTTT. Translating gives CATSTEFPEKLFF.

The V call is TRBV2, the J call TRBJ2-3; TRBD1 matches 10 bases. J was trimmed by 7 bases and V by 6 bases; bases with no gene match: 7. The CDR3 loop spans 14 amino acids. CDR1 is SNHLY, CDR2 FYNNEI, per germline. This CDR3 reads CASRLDRGSHTQYF. DNA for the CDR3: TGTGCCAGCAGATTGGACAGGGGGTCCCATACGCAGTATTTT.

The genes are TRBV15 and TRBJ2-1; tentatively, D is TRBD1 (6 bases). The V end was cut by 8 bases, the J end by 7 bases, with 15 bases between. The CDR3 runs to 13 residues. Germline CDR1 reads LNHNV; CDR2 reads YYDKDF (reference sequence). The chain's CDR3 is CATGGHGLNEQFF. In DNA, the CDR3 is TGTGCCACCGGGGGACACGGGCTTAATGAGCAGTTCTTC.

This clone was seen only once. The rearrangement links TRBV7-9 to TRBJ1-1, with D hard to call. Germline CDR1 is SEHNR and CDR2 is FQNEAQ (reference sequence). V lost 11 bases to trimming and J lost 1 base, with 17 bases between them. The CDR3 length is 14 residues. The CDR3, as DNA: TGTGCCGGTAAGGGCCCCGGAGGGAACACTGAAGCTTTCTTT. It yields the protein CAGKGPGGNTEAFF.

Comments on this clone: Other DNA sequences in the sample encode the same CDR3. V is TRBV2 and J is TRBJ2-7; D gene ambiguous. Germline assignment: CDR1 SNHLY and CDR2 FYNNEI. V lost 6 bases and J 1 base, leaving 4 bases between the germline ends. This CDR3 is built from 11 residues. The CDR3 sequence: CASRVSYEQYF. CDR3 nucleotide sequence: TGTGCCAGCAGGGTTTCCTACGAGCAGTACTTC.

The rearrangement joins TRBV27 to TRBJ2-7, with D perhaps matching TRBD2 (7 bases). Per germline, CDR1 MNHEY and CDR2 SMNVEV (reference sequence). With 5 bases removed from V and 2 bases from J, the gap between germline ends came to 19 bases. This CDR3 comprises 16 residues. The CDR3 DNA reads TGTGCCAGCAGTCCGTCGACGGGGGGCGTCGCCTACGAGCAGTACTTC. Its translation: CASSPSTGGVAYEQYF.

The chain joins TRBV27 to TRBJ2-1; D may correspond to TRBD1 or TRBD2 (5 bases each). V was clipped by 3 bases and J by 1 base, with 10 bases between them. This CDR3 has 15 amino acids. Germline loops: CDR1 MNHEY, CDR2 SMNVEV (reference sequence). Written as DNA, the CDR3 is TGTGCCAGCAGTTTTGGGGGTTGGTCCTACAATGAGCAGTTCTTC. Translating gives CASSFGGWSYNEQFF.

V and J are TRBV28 and TRBJ2-7, with D maybe TRBD1 (5 bases). Germline CDR1 MDHEN, CDR2 SYDVKM. The CDR3 spans 13 residues. V was trimmed by 5 bases and J by 5 bases, leaving 13 bases between them. The CDR3 region is CASSGVRVHEQYF. Written as DNA, the CDR3 is TGTGCCAGCAGTGGAGTCAGGGTCCACGAGCAGTACTTC.

The V and J genes are TRBV28 and TRBJ2-7; D possibly corresponds to TRBD1 (7 bases). Germline values: CDR1 MDHEN, CDR2 SYDVKM. This CDR3 is 16 amino acids long. Trimming left V 6 bases short and J 3 bases short, with 21 bases between. CDR3 sequence (DNA): TGTGCCAGCAGCCCGACAGGGTGGGTGGGACTCTACGAGCAGTACTTC. Protein product: CASSPTGWVGLYEQYF.

Of note for this clone: Other nucleotide sequences in the sample specify the same CDR3. The gene calls are TRBV6-5 and TRBJ1-2, with D hard to call. The CDR3 loop spans 14 amino acids. CDR1 is MNHEY, CDR2 SVGAGI, per germline. The V end was cut by 0 bases, the J end by 6 bases, with 11 bases between. The chain's CDR3 is CASSYSRAGDGYTF. The CDR3 nucleotides are TGTGCCAGCAGTTACTCGAGAGCTGGGGATGGCTACACCTTC.

The chain links TRBV28 to TRBJ2-7; D might be TRBD1 (5 bases). The germline V gene encodes CDR1 MDHEN and CDR2 SYDVKM. The CDR3 totals 12 residues. V shed 6 bases and J shed 7 bases, with 13 bases lying between them. CDR3 protein: CASRSLPGEQYF. Here the CDR3 DNA reads TGTGCCAGCAGATCCCTCCCAGGGGAGCAGTACTTC.

To note about this clone: The same CDR3 arises from other DNA sequences in this sample as well. The rearrangement joins TRBV7-9 to TRBJ1-3, with unresolved D. CDR3 length: 12 amino acids. Trimming left V 0 bases short and J 8 bases short, with 5 bases between. Germline CDR1 and CDR2: SEHNR and FQNEAQ (reference sequence). The CDR3: CASSLAVDTIYF. CDR3 DNA sequence: TGTGCCAGCAGCTTAGCCGTTGACACCATATATTTT.

The rearrangement joins TRBV6-1 to TRBJ2-1; 8 bases are a match to TRBD2. V lost 3 bases to trimming and J lost 0 bases; unmatched junction nucleotides: 7. The CDR3 is made up of 17 amino acids. The germline gives CDR1 MNHNS, CDR2 SASEGT. In DNA form, the CDR3 reads TGTGCCAGCAGTGAGATGGCGGGAGGCAGCTCCTACAATGAGCAGTTCTTC. The encoded protein is CASSEMAGGSSYNEQFF.

This sequence joins TRBV19 and TRBJ1-1, with D possibly matching TRBD1 (5 bases). The V end was cut by 5 bases, the J end by 3 bases, with 10 bases between. Germline-derived CDR1 and CDR2 are LNHDA and SQIVND (reference sequence). The CDR3 has 13 amino acids. CDR3 sequence: CASSPEGYTEAFF. In DNA, the CDR3 is TGTGCCAGTAGTCCCGAGGGGTACACTGAAGCTTTCTTT.

This chain joins TRBV9 and TRBJ2-1; the D is unclear. The germline V gene encodes CDR1 SGDLS and CDR2 YYNGEE. V lost 0 bases and J 6 bases, leaving 10 bases between the germline ends. The CDR3 length is 14 residues. CDR3 sequence (DNA): TGTGCCAGCAGCGTAGCCCTTTTTGGCAATGAGCAGTTCTTC. This encodes CASSVALFGNEQFF. The full variable domain, in which reference TRBV9 and TRBJ2-1 provide the parts outside the CDR3, is DSGVTQTPKHLITATGQRVTLRCSPRSGDLSVYWYQQSLDQGLQFLIQYYNGEERAKGNILERFSAQQFPDLHSELNLSSLELGDSALYFCASSVALFGNEQFFGPGTRLTVL.

This chain uses TRBV5-5 with TRBJ2-6; TRBD1 agrees at 9 bases. V dropped 4 bases and J dropped 2; count of bases not matched to a gene: 10. The CDR3 consists of 18 residues. The germline CDR1 and CDR2 sequences are SGHKS and YYEKEE (reference sequence). The CDR3 protein is CASSRSPGTGTGANVLTF. In DNA, the CDR3 is TGTGCCAGCAGCCGAAGTCCCGGGACAGGGACTGGGGCCAACGTCCTGACTTTC.

The rearrangement uses TRBV11-2 and TRBJ1-1; possible D gene TRBD1, 5 bases. CDR1 and CDR2 (germline): SGHAT, FQNNGV. The CDR3 covers 11 residues. V lost 3 bases and J lost 7, with 6 bases in between. The CDR3 is CASSLTVEAFF. DNA for the CDR3: TGTGCCAGCAGCTTGACAGTTGAAGCTTTCTTT.

The J gene is TRBJ1-1, the V gene TRBV21-1. TRBV21-1 is described as a pseudogene. The CDR3 covers 14 residues. This chain's CDR3 is CASSKINGITEAFF. CDR3 coding DNA: TGTGCCAGCAGCAAAATAAACGGGATCACTGAAGCTTTCTTT.

V gene TRBV7-3 combines with J gene TRBJ2-1; a weak D match, TRBD1 (6 bases). The CDR3 spans 16 residues. Looked up from germline, CDR1 is SGHTA and CDR2 is FQGTGA. Trimming took off 5 bases at V and 4 bases at J, with 18 bases between the two ends. CDR3 coding DNA: TGTGCCAGCAGCCAAACGCCGGGACAACCATACAATGAGCAGTTCTTC. Translation gives CASSQTPGQPYNEQFF.

V gene TRBV30 combines with J gene TRBJ2-3; 12 bases are shared with TRBD2. Germline assignment: CDR1 GTSNPN and CDR2 SVGIG (reference sequence). V shed 2 bases, J shed 2 bases, and the junction held 2 bases outside the gene matches. The CDR3 runs 15 residues. CDR3 bases: TGTGCCTGGAGTTCTAGCGGGAGGGCCACAGATACGCAGTATTTT. Translating it yields CAWSSSGRATDTQYF.

The rearrangement uses TRBV19 and TRBJ2-1; D is unresolved. The CDR3 has 16 amino acids. V lost 3 bases, J lost 3 bases, and 15 bases lay in between. The germline gives CDR1 LNHDA, CDR2 SQIVND (reference sequence). CDR3 in amino acids: CASSISGGSFYNEQFF. CDR3 bases: TGTGCCAGTAGTATCTCGGGCGGATCCTTCTACAATGAGCAGTTCTTC. Together with reference TRBV19 and TRBJ2-1, the CDR3 gives the full variable domain: DGGITQSPKYLFRKEGQNVTLSCEQNLNHDAMYWYRQDPGQGLRLIYYSQIVNDFQKGDIAEGYSVSREKKESFPLTVTSAQKNPTAFYLCASSISGGSFYNEQFFGPGTRLTVL.

The J gene is TRBJ2-1, the V gene TRBV19; D possibly corresponds to TRBD2 (6 bases). The V gene's germline CDR1 is LNHDA and CDR2 SQIVND (reference sequence). V gave up 7 bases and J gave up 8 bases, with 21 bases separating them. The CDR3 spans 15 residues. Written as DNA, the CDR3 is TGTGCCAGTATGAGGAGTCCGGGGGTGATCGATGAGCAGTTCTTC. This gives the protein CASMRSPGVIDEQFF.

J is TRBJ2-1 and V is TRBV27; perhaps TRBD2 as D (5 bases). This CDR3 has 15 residues. Trimming took off 8 bases at V and 0 bases at J, with 14 bases between the two ends. Germline CDR1 reads MNHEY; CDR2 reads SMNVEV (reference sequence). CDR3 sequence: CASRVGVSSYNEQFF. As DNA, the CDR3 is TGTGCCAGCCGTGTCGGGGTTAGCTCCTACAATGAGCAGTTCTTC.

The chain employs TRBV5-4 and TRBJ2-3, with TRBD1 as a possible D gene (6 bases). Germline V CDR1 and CDR2: SGHNT, YYREEE (reference sequence). The V and J ends lost 6 bases and 4 bases respectively, with 18 bases between them. This CDR3 is built from 15 residues. The CDR3 DNA follows: TGTGCCAGCACAGATGGGACACAGCCGCCAGATACGCAGTATTTT. Translation: CASTDGTQPPDTQYF.

The chain has TRBV4-1 and TRBJ1-3; a possible D gene is TRBD1 (5 bases). With 4 bases removed from V and 2 bases from J, the gap between germline ends came to 15 bases. The CDR3 extends over 16 amino acids. Germline CDR1 and CDR2: MGHRA and YSYEKL. The CDR3 bases are TGCGCCAGCAGCCCAATCAGGGTGGTGGCTGGAAACACCATATATTTT. Amino acid sequence: CASSPIRVVAGNTIYF.

The chain joins TRBV5-4 to TRBJ2-7; 8 bases fit TRBD1. Germline V gene lookup returns CDR1 SGHNT and CDR2 YYREEE (reference sequence). Trimming cost V 0 bases and J 7 bases; bases outside gene matches: 6. The CDR3 contains 14 residues. As DNA, the CDR3 is TGTGCCAGCAGCTTGGCTGGACAGGGCGGGGAGCAGTACTTC. Its protein is CASSLAGQGGEQYF.

V and J are TRBV5-1 and TRBJ2-7; TRBD2 agrees at 8 bases. The length of the CDR3 is 16 residues. In germline, CDR1 is SGHRS, CDR2 YFSETQ. V was clipped by 4 bases and J by 2 bases; unmatched bases: 11. The CDR3 nucleotides are TGCGCCAGCAGCCCCTACCTGAGCGGGAGTACCTACGAGCAGTACTTC. Protein sequence: CASSPYLSGSTYEQYF.

In the case of this clone: This sample includes further DNA sequences coding for the same CDR3. V and J are TRBV27 and TRBJ2-7, with no clear D. CDR3 length: 12 residues. Trimming removed 6 bases from V and 4 bases from J, with 10 bases in between. Germline V lookup: CDR1 MNHEY, CDR2 SMNVEV (reference sequence). CDR3 residues: CASSPLGYEQYF. For the CDR3, the DNA is TGTGCCAGCAGCCCCCTAGGGTACGAGCAGTACTTC.

The chain employs TRBV27 and TRBJ2-7, with 8 bases aligning to TRBD2. The germline V gene encodes CDR1 MNHEY and CDR2 SMNVEV (reference sequence). This CDR3 is 15 amino acids long. V gave up 5 bases and J gave up 4 bases; unmatched junction bases: 10. This CDR3 is CASSPRVAGPYEQYF. The CDR3 DNA sequence: TGTGCCAGCAGTCCCCGAGTAGCGGGGCCGTACGAGCAGTACTTC.

The chain combines TRBV2 with TRBJ2-5, with 12 bases fitting TRBD2. CDR3 length: 17 residues. Trimming cost V 7 bases and J 2 bases; bases outside gene matches: 11. The V gene's germline CDR1 is SNHLY and CDR2 FYNNEI. The CDR3 sequence: CASNDWTSGVPQETQYF. CDR3 sequence (DNA): TGTGCCAGCAATGACTGGACTAGCGGGGTCCCACAAGAGACCCAGTACTTC.

This chain links TRBV5-6 with TRBJ2-1, with D uncertain. This CDR3 contains 17 residues. The ends were cut back, 0 bases at V and 0 bases at J, with 13 bases in the middle. CDR1 and CDR2 from the germline V gene are SGHDT and YYEEEE. CDR3 protein: CASSLAVSVSSYNEQFF. The DNA of the CDR3 is TGTGCCAGCAGCTTGGCCGTTTCGGTGAGCTCCTACAATGAGCAGTTCTTC. Looking up the rest from reference TRBV5-6 and TRBJ2-1 gives the full variable domain: DAGVTQSPTHLIKTRGQQVTLRCSPKSGHDTVSWYQQALGQGPQFIFQYYEEEERQRGNFPDRFSGHQFPNYSSELNVNALLLGDSALYLCASSLAVSVSSYNEQFFGPGTRLTVL.